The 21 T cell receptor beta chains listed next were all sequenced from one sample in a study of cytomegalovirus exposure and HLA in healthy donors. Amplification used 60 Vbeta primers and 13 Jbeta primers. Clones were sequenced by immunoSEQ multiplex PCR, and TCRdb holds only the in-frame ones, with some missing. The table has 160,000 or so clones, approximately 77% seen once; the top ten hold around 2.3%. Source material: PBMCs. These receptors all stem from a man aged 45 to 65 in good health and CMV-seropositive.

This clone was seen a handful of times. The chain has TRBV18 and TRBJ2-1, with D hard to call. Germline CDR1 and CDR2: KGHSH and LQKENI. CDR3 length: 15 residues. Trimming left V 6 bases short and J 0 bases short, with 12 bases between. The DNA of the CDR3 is TGTGCCAGCTCCAGAAACGCGGCCTCCTACAATGAGCAGTTCTTC. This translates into CASSRNAASYNEQFF.

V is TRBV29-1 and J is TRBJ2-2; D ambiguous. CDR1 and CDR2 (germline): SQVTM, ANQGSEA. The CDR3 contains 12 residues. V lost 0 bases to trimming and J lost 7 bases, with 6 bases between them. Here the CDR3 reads CSVEDSYGELFF. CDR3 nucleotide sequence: TGCAGCGTTGAAGATAGTTACGGGGAGCTGTTTTTT.

CDR3 in DNA: TGTGCCAGCTCACCCGGGACAGGGCTCTCCTACGAGCAGTACTTC. This codes for CASSPGTGLSYEQYF. The chain carries TRBV18 and TRBJ2-7, with 9 bases that match TRBD1. The CDR3 runs to 15 residues. CDR1 is KGHSH and CDR2 is LQKENI in the germline V gene. Trimming removed 3 bases from V and 0 bases from J; junction bases left unmatched: 3.

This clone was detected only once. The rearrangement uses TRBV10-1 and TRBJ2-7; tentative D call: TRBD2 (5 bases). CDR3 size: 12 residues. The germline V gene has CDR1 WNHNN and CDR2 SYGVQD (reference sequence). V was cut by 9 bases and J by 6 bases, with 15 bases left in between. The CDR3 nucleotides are TGCGCCAGTTCTCAGGAGGTGGGCGAGCAGTACTTC. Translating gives CASSQEVGEQYF.

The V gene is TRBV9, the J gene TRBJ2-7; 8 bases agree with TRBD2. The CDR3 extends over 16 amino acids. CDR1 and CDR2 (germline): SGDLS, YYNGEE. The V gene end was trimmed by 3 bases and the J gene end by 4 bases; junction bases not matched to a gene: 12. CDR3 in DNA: TGTGCCAGCAGCGGGGAACTCCGGGGGGGCGTTTACGAGCAGTACTTC. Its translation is CASSGELRGGVYEQYF.

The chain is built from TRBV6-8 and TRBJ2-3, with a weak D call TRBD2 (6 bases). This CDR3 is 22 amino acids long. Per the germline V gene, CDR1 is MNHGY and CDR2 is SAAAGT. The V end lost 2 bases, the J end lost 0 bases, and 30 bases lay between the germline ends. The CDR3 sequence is CASSYTGKEGSGEQTSTDTQYF. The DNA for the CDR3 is TGTGCCAGCAGTTACACTGGGAAGGAGGGATCGGGCGAGCAGACTAGCACAGATACGCAGTATTTT.

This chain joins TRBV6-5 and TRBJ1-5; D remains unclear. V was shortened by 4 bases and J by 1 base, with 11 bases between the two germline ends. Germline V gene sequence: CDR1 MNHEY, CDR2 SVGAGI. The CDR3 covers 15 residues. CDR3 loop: CASSSKSFSNQPQHF. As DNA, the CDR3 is TGTGCCAGCAGTTCCAAGAGTTTCAGCAATCAGCCCCAGCATTTT.

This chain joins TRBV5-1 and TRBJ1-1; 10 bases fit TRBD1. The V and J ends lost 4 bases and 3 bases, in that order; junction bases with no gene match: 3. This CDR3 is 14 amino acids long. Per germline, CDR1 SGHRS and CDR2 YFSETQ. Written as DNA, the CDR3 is TGCGCCAGCAGCATCGGACAGGGGGACACTGAAGCTTTCTTT. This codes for CASSIGQGDTEAFF.

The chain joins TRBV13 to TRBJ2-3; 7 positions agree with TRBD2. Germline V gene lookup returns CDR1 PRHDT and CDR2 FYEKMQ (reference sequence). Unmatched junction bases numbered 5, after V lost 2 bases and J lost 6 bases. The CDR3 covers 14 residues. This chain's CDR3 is CASSLRRGVDTQYF. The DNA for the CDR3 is TGTGCCAGCAGCTTACGTCGGGGGGTGGATACGCAGTATTTT.

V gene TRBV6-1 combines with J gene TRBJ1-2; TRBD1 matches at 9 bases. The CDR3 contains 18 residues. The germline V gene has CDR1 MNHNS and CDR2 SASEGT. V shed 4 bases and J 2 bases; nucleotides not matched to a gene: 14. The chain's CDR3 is CASSAQTGTGQTNYGYTF. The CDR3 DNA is TGTGCCAGCAGTGCTCAGACCGGGACAGGGCAAACCAACTATGGCTACACCTTC.

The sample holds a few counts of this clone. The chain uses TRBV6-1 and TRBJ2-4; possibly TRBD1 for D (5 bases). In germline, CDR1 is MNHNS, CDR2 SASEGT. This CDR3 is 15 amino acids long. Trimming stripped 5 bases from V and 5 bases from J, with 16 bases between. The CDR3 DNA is TGTGCCAGCAGTCCTGACAGATATCCCCAAAACATTCAGTACTTC. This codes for CASSPDRYPQNIQYF.

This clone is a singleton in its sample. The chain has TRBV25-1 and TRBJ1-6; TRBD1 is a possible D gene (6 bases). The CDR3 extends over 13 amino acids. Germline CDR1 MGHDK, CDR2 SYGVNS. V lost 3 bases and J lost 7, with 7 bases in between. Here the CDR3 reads CASSDRGNSPLHF. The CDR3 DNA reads TGTGCCAGCAGTGACAGGGGAAATTCACCCCTCCACTTT.

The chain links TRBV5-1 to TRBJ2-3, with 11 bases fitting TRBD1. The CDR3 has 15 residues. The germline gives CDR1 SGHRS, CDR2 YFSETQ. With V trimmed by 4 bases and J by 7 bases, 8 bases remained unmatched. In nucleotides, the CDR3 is TGCGCCAGCAGCCCAGGGACAGGGGGAAAGAATACGCAGTATTTT. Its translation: CASSPGTGGKNTQYF.

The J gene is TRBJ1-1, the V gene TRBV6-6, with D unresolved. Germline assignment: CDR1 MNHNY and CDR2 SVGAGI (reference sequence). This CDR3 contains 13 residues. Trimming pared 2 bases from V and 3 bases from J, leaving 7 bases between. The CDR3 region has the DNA TGTGCCAGCAGTTACAACTCCCACACTGAAGCTTTCTTT. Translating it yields CASSYNSHTEAFF.

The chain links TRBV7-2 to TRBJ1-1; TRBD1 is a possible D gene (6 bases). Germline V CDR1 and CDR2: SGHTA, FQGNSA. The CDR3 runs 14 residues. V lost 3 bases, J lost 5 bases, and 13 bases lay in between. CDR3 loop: CASSFRGLGTEAFF. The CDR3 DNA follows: TGTGCCAGCAGCTTCAGGGGTTTGGGAACTGAAGCTTTCTTT.

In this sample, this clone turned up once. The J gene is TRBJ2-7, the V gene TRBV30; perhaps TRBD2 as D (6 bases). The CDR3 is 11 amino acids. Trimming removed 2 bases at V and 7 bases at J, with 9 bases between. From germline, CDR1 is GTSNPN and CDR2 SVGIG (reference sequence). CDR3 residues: CAWSTSGEQYF. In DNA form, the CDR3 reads TGTGCCTGGAGTACCAGCGGGGAGCAGTACTTC. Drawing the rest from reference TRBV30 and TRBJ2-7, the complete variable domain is SQTIHQWPATLVQPVGSPLSLECTVEGTSNPNLYWYRQAAGRGLQLLFYSVGIGQISSEVPQNLSASRPQDRQFILSSKKLLLSDSGFYLCAWSTSGEQYFGPGTRLTVT.

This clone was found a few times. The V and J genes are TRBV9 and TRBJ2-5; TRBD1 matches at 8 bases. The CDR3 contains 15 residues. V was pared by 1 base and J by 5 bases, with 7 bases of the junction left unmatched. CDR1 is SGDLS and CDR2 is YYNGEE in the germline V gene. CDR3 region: CASSVQGAFGETQYF. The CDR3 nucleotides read TGTGCCAGCAGCGTACAGGGGGCGTTCGGGGAGACCCAGTACTTC.

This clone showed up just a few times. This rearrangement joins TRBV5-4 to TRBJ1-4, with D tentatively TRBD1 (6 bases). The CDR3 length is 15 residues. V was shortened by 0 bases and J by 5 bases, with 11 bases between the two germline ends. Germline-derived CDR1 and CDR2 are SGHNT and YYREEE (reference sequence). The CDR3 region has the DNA TGTGCCAGCAGCTTGGCCGGGACATCAAATGAAAAACTGTTTTTT. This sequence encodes CASSLAGTSNEKLFF.

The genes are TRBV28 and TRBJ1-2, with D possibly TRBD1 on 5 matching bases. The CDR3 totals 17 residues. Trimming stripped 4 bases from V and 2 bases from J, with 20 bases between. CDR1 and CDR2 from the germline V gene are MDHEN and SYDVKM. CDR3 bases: TGTGCCAGCAGTTCGGGGCTTTCACCGGGACTAAACTATGGCTACACCTTC. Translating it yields CASSSGLSPGLNYGYTF.

CDR3 loop: CASSSTGVHEQFF. CDR3 nucleotide sequence: TGTGCCAGCAGCTCGACAGGGGTACATGAGCAGTTCTTC. The chain combines TRBV11-3 with TRBJ2-1; TRBD1 matches at 8 bases. V shed 4 bases and J 8 bases; nucleotides not matched to a gene: 4. Per the germline V gene, CDR1 is SGHNT and CDR2 is YENEEA. The CDR3 covers 13 residues.

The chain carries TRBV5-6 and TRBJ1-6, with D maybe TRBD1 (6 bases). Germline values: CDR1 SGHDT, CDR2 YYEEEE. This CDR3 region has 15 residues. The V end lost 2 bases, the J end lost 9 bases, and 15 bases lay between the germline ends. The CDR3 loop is CASSLGEGGSSPLHF. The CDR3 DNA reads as TGTGCCAGCAGCTTAGGAGAGGGGGGGAGTTCACCCCTCCACTTT. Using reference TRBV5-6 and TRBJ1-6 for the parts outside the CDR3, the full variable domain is DAGVTQSPTHLIKTRGQQVTLRCSPKSGHDTVSWYQQALGQGPQFIFQYYEEEERQRGNFPDRFSGHQFPNYSSELNVNALLLGDSALYLCASSLGEGGSSPLHFGNGTRLTVT.